The 21 T cell receptor beta chains given below trace back to one sample, sequenced in a study of blood T cell repertoires in COVID-19 (dated by TCRdb to 2020 to 2022). The library was generated by the immunoSEQ multiplex PCR assay. TCRdb's version of the immuneACCESS table is confined to in-frame rearrangements and falls short of the full clone set. An unresolved V gene accounts for under half of the shortfall where checked; the remainder is of unknown origin. In this sample the table shows 130,000 to 150,000 clones, around four fifths of which occur a single time. Approximately 2.7% of the sample is taken by the ten largest. The sample taken for sequencing was peripheral blood. The receptors shown here come from a woman aged 40 to 50 with active or convalescent COVID-19.

The chain couples TRBV4-2 to TRBJ1-4; 7 bases agree with TRBD1. Germline CDR1 and CDR2: LGHNA and YNFKEQ. The V segment lost 4 bases and the J segment 5 bases; nucleotides outside the gene matches: 10. This CDR3 is built from 16 residues. Here the CDR3 DNA reads TGTGCCAGCAGCCCAGGGGGTATGGGGTGGAATGAAAAACTGTTTTTT. It is translated as CASSPGGMGWNEKLFF.

V is TRBV2 and J is TRBJ2-7; 10 nucleotides match TRBD2. V was pared by 7 bases and J by 9 bases, with 12 bases of the junction left unmatched. This CDR3 has 14 residues. CDR1 and CDR2 (germline): SNHLY, FYNNEI. The CDR3 DNA is TGTGCCAGCAAATCCCTTCTTTTAGCGGGAGGGCAGTACTTC. Its protein product is CASKSLLLAGGQYF.

The chain is built from TRBV24-1 and TRBJ2-1, with 8 bases fitting TRBD1. CDR1 and CDR2 (germline): KGHDR, SFDVKD. After removal of 6 bases from V and 0 bases from J, the junction contained 3 bases not matched to a gene. The CDR3 contains 15 residues. The CDR3 bases are TGTGCCACCAGTACCACAGGGGGCTCCTACAATGAGCAGTTCTTC. This translates into CATSTTGGSYNEQFF.

The genes are TRBV7-6 and TRBJ2-5; 10 nucleotides agree with TRBD2. Per germline, CDR1 SGHVS and CDR2 FNYEAQ. CDR3 length equals 17 residues. J lost 4 bases, V lost 5 bases, and 13 bases had no gene match. CDR3 nucleotide sequence: TGTGCCAGCAGCCCGTCGACGGGAAGACTAGCGGGAGAGACCCAGTACTTC. The encoded protein is CASSPSTGRLAGETQYF.

The chain links TRBV24-1 to TRBJ2-1; 9 bases line up with TRBD1. Trimming took 1 base from V and 7 from J; bases not matched to a gene: 7. The CDR3 has 16 residues. Germline CDR1 reads KGHDR; CDR2 reads SFDVKD. The CDR3 here is CATSDLQGALPNEQFF. CDR3 in DNA: TGTGCCACCAGTGATTTACAGGGGGCACTTCCAAATGAGCAGTTCTTC.

The chain combines TRBV7-9 with TRBJ2-7, with D uncertain. Trimming shortened V by 1 base and J by 5 bases, and 15 bases separated the two germline ends. Germline loops: CDR1 SEHNR, CDR2 FQNEAQ (reference sequence). The CDR3 extends over 15 amino acids. CDR3 DNA: TGTGCCAGCAGCTTAGGAGGCGTGCCCGACCACGAGCAGTACTTC. Translating it yields CASSLGGVPDHEQYF.

The chain combines TRBV7-9 with TRBJ1-6, with 8 bases matching TRBD1. The junction had 10 bases not matched to a gene; V was cut back by 6 bases and J by 6 bases. Germline V gene sequence: CDR1 SEHNR, CDR2 FQNEAQ (reference sequence). This CDR3 spans 16 amino acids. The CDR3 loop reads CASSHPGQAINSPLHF. The CDR3 DNA reads as TGTGCCAGCAGTCATCCGGGACAGGCCATTAATTCACCCCTCCACTTT.

This chain uses TRBV7-2 with TRBJ1-6; 8 nucleotides match TRBD1. Trimming took 4 bases from V and 6 from J; bases not matched to a gene: 11. The CDR3 totals 17 residues. Germline CDR1 reads SGHTA; CDR2 reads FQGNSA. The CDR3 bases are TGTGCCAGCAGCTCTCGGGCAGGGGGCCCCGGTAATTCACCCCTCCACTTT. This codes for CASSSRAGGPGNSPLHF.

The chain recombines TRBV5-1 with TRBJ2-5; TRBD2 matches at 14 bases. This CDR3 is 16 amino acids long. Trimming took 3 bases from V and 5 from J; bases not matched to a gene: 6. CDR1 is SGHRS and CDR2 is YFSETQ in the germline V gene. The CDR3 DNA reads TGCGCCAGCAGCTCCCAGGGACTAGCGGGGGTCGAGACCCAGTACTTC. This encodes CASSSQGLAGVETQYF.

J is TRBJ1-2 and V is TRBV9; D perhaps matches TRBD1 (5 bases). Germline CDR1 SGDLS, CDR2 YYNGEE. The CDR3 is 16 residues long. Trimming stripped 0 bases from V and 4 bases from J, with 16 bases between. CDR3 nucleotides: TGTGCCAGCAGCGTAGATCCGGGCAGGGTTTCCTATGGCTACACCTTC. Amino acids: CASSVDPGRVSYGYTF.

This chain links TRBV27 with TRBJ2-3; 10 nucleotides match TRBD2. There are 18 residues in the CDR3. From germline, CDR1 is MNHEY and CDR2 SMNVEV (reference sequence). V lost 5 bases, J lost 2 bases, and 13 bases stayed unmatched. The DNA of the CDR3 is TGTGCCAGCAGTCCCTTAGCGGGGGGCCGGGGCCCCACAGATACGCAGTATTTT. This codes for CASSPLAGGRGPTDTQYF.

This chain uses TRBV5-1 with TRBJ2-3, with a tentative D call TRBD2 (6 bases). V was trimmed by 4 bases and J by 2 bases, leaving 11 bases between them. The germline CDR1 and CDR2 sequences are SGHRS and YFSETQ. The length of the CDR3 is 14 residues. CDR3 DNA: TGCGCCAGCAGCGTCGGGACTCCCACAGATACGCAGTATTTT. Residues: CASSVGTPTDTQYF.

The V and J genes are TRBV27 and TRBJ1-5; D possibly corresponds to TRBD1 (5 bases). The CDR3 is 15 residues long. Germline CDR1 is MNHEY and CDR2 is SMNVEV (reference sequence). Trimming left V 5 bases short and J 0 bases short, with 11 bases between. The CDR3 nucleotides are TGTGCCAGCAGTCCTGACAGATATAGCAATCAGCCCCAGCATTTT. This encodes CASSPDRYSNQPQHF.

J is TRBJ2-7 and V is TRBV10-2, with 10 bases that match TRBD1. The CDR3 consists of 17 residues. Germline values: CDR1 WSHSY, CDR2 SAAADI. V lost 6 bases and J lost 3; bases outside the gene matches: 14. The CDR3 is CASSGTGVNPPVYEQYF. CDR3 in DNA: TGCGCCAGCAGCGGGACAGGGGTTAATCCGCCCGTCTACGAGCAGTACTTC.

This rearrangement joins TRBV9 to TRBJ2-1; no clear D gene. Germline-derived CDR1 and CDR2 are SGDLS and YYNGEE. The CDR3 totals 14 residues. Trimming removed 0 bases at V and 1 base at J, with 5 bases between. CDR3 protein: CASSVAGSYNEQFF. CDR3 coding DNA: TGTGCCAGCAGCGTAGCCGGGTCCTACAATGAGCAGTTCTTC.

The V and J genes are TRBV5-1 and TRBJ1-1; D possibly corresponds to TRBD1 (6 bases). V shed 5 bases and J shed 2 bases, with 16 bases lying between them. The CDR3 runs 15 residues. Germline V lookup: CDR1 SGHRS, CDR2 YFSETQ. The CDR3 DNA follows: TGCGCCAGCAGACCCACCGGGACATTTAACACTGAAGCTTTCTTT. Amino acids: CASRPTGTFNTEAFF.

The rearrangement links TRBV9 to TRBJ2-1; tentatively, D is TRBD2 (5 bases). Trimming took off 3 bases at V and 0 bases at J, with 16 bases between the two ends. Germline loops: CDR1 SGDLS, CDR2 YYNGEE. There are 17 residues in the CDR3. CDR3 residues: CASSDGPSTSSYNEQFF. The CDR3 nucleotides read TGTGCCAGCAGCGATGGCCCTAGCACAAGCTCCTACAATGAGCAGTTCTTC.

The chain combines TRBV10-3 with TRBJ2-7, with 7 bases matching TRBD2. CDR3 length equals 14 residues. The V gene end was trimmed by 6 bases and the J gene end by 4 bases; junction bases not matched to a gene: 9. Germline lookup yields CDR1 ENHRY and CDR2 SYGVKD. Here the CDR3 reads CAIRPSGEDYEQYF. The CDR3 nucleotides are TGTGCCATCAGACCAAGCGGGGAGGATTACGAGCAGTACTTC.

The V call is TRBV19, the J call TRBJ2-3, with 16 bases matching TRBD2. CDR3 length: 19 amino acids. V shed 5 bases, J shed 1 base, and the junction held 9 bases outside the gene matches. The germline V gene has CDR1 LNHDA and CDR2 SQIVND (reference sequence). CDR3 sequence reads: CASSGGGLAGGTRTDTQYF. Here the CDR3 DNA reads TGTGCCAGTAGTGGGGGGGGACTAGCGGGAGGGACCCGCACAGATACGCAGTATTTT.

The chain couples TRBV7-9 to TRBJ1-4, with D hard to call. Trimming left V 4 bases short and J 5 bases short, with 11 bases between. The germline CDR1 and CDR2 sequences are SEHNR and FQNEAQ (reference sequence). The CDR3 covers 14 residues. CDR3 nucleotide sequence: TGTGCCAGCAGCTCGACGGCGGGGAATGAAAAACTGTTTTTT. This gives the protein CASSSTAGNEKLFF.

This rearrangement joins TRBV7-2 to TRBJ1-1; maybe TRBD1 (5 bases). This CDR3 spans 18 amino acids. Germline V gene lookup returns CDR1 SGHTA and CDR2 FQGNSA. Trimming pared 5 bases from V and 1 base from J, leaving 23 bases between. The CDR3 is CASSPRSRWGGENTEAFF. For the CDR3, the DNA is TGTGCCAGCAGCCCCCGGAGTCGATGGGGAGGGGAGAACACTGAAGCTTTCTTT.